These 27 T cell receptor beta chains came from one sample sequenced in a study of T cell clonality in common variable immunodeficiency. Assay used: immunoSEQ multiplex PCR; TCRdb lists only in-frame clones, some missing. This sample includes tens of thousands of clones with no singletons; its ten biggest clones take up about 5.9%. The sequencing sample was made of peripheral blood mononuclear cells. The source of these receptors is a person between 18 and 69 years old in good health.

This clone showed up many times. Read sequence stops 3 residues before the CDR3 end, and the germline J gene provides the missing end. The chain couples TRBV4-1 to TRBJ2-6; perhaps TRBD1 as D (5 bases). The CDR3 loop spans 16 amino acids. CDR1 is MGHRA and CDR2 is YSYEKL in the germline V gene. Trimming pared 1 base from V and 0 bases from J, leaving 7 bases between. This CDR3 is CASSQGQSSGANVLTF. The CDR3 bases that were read are TGCGCCAGCAGCCAAGGACAGAGCTCTGGGGCCAACGTC.

This clone was counted many times. The read terminates 3 residues before the CDR3 end, so the remaining end is supplied by the germline J gene. The genes are TRBV3-1 (or the pseudogene TRBV3-2) and TRBJ1-5; D uncertain. Germline lookup yields CDR1 LGHDT and CDR2 YNNKEL (reference sequence). The germline V and J ends were trimmed by 5 bases and 1 base, with 21 bases remaining between them. The CDR3 sequence is 18 residues long. The CDR3: CASSSTRLGVFSNQPQHF. CDR3 DNA (partial): TGTGCCAGCAGCTCAACCCGGCTAGGAGTCTTCAGCAATCAGCCC.

There are a few counts of this clone. From the germline J gene comes the end of the CDR3, since the read stops 3 residues before it. The genes are TRBV7-6 and TRBJ2-2; TRBD1 aligns across 7 bases. This CDR3 region has 16 residues. Unmatched junction bases numbered 11, after V lost 5 bases and J lost 5 bases. Per germline, CDR1 SGHVS and CDR2 FNYEAQ. CDR3 bases read: TGTGCCAGCAGCGCTACAGGGGCCGAGCGAACCGGGGAG. Encoded protein: CASSATGAERTGE. The CDR3 reads in full as CASSATGAERTGELFF.

This clone was seen only a few times. The junction departs from the called germline gene at one end, perhaps through a read error. Read data end 3 residues before the CDR3 end; the end is taken from the germline J gene. Other DNA sequences within the sample encode an identical CDR3. The chain joins TRBV6-1 to TRBJ1-3; D may be TRBD1 (5 bases). The CDR3 is 19 residues long. CDR1 MNHNS and CDR2 SASEGT come from the germline V gene. Incomplete CDR3 DNA: TGTGCCAGCAGTGAAGAAGCCATAGGAAGGGGTATTTTCGGAAACACA. It is translated as CASSEEAIGRGIFGNT. Given in full, the CDR3 is CASSEEAIGRGIFGNTIYF.

This clone was detected ten times or more. The DNA read from the CDR3 is TGTGCCAGCAGTTACCCTCGACAGGGTTTCACTGAA. Residues: CASSYPRQGFTE. In full, the CDR3 is CASSYPRQGFTEAFF. This sequence joins TRBV6-2 or TRBV6-3 and TRBJ1-1; 7 bases fit TRBD1. Sequencing ends 3 residues short of the CDR3 end; the germline J gene provides the rest. This CDR3 is 15 amino acids long. Germline lookup yields CDR1 MNHEY and CDR2 SVGEGT. Trimming cost V 2 bases and J 4 bases; bases outside gene matches: 7.

This clone is medium-sized by share. The sequenced fragment ends 3 residues before the CDR3 boundary, so the rest is inferred from the germline J gene. This chain connects TRBV6-1 to TRBJ2-1; D gene unclear. V gave up 3 bases and J gave up 4 bases, with 13 bases separating them. Germline assignment: CDR1 MNHNS and CDR2 SASEGT. The CDR3 is made up of 15 amino acids. The chain's CDR3 is CASSEAVVTYNEQFF. CDR3 bases read: TGTGCCAGCAGTGAGGCGGTAGTTACGTACAATGAG.

This clone was recorded many times. The read ends 3 residues shy of where the CDR3 ends; the end is completed using the germline J gene. The V gene is TRBV19, the J gene TRBJ2-3, with a possible D match to TRBD1 (6 bases). The CDR3 is made up of 14 amino acids. Germline V lookup: CDR1 LNHDA, CDR2 SQIVND (reference sequence). The DNA read from the CDR3 is TGTGCCAGTAGTACCGCGACAGGAAAAGAGACG. Translated, it gives CASSTATGKET. The CDR3 reads in full as CASSTATGKETQYF.

At least ten counts were recorded for this clone. The CDR3 extends 3 residues past the end of the read, so its final part is completed from the germline J gene. The chain joins TRBV5-5 to TRBJ2-5; possible D gene TRBD1, 6 bases. The V gene lost 3 bases and the J gene lost 4 bases, with 16 bases spanning the gap. CDR1 and CDR2 (germline): SGHKS, YYEKEE (reference sequence). The CDR3 has 15 amino acids. CDR3 bases read: TGTGCCAGCAGCTCTGGTGGGGGCGCCCCAGAGACC. The encoded protein is CASSSGGGAPET. The whole CDR3 protein is CASSSGGGAPETQYF.

Of note for this clone: The CDR3 is cut off 3 residues early in the read; its end comes from the germline J gene. The chain carries TRBV5-1 and TRBJ1-2; 7 bases map to TRBD1. This CDR3 is built from 13 residues. CDR1 is SGHRS, CDR2 YFSETQ, per germline. This CDR3 is CASSRDSTRGYTF. The CDR3 DNA, read in part, is TGCGCCAGCAGCAGGGACAGTACACGGGGC.

There are many counts of this clone. The read finishes 3 residues shy of the CDR3 end, and the germline J gene is used to complete it. This same CDR3 is encoded by further DNA sequences in the sample. The chain carries TRBV5-1 and TRBJ1-3; 11 bases are shared with TRBD1. The germline V gene encodes CDR1 SGHRS and CDR2 YFSETQ. This CDR3 comprises 16 residues. Losses at the gene ends were 4 bases for V and 3 bases for J; bases not matched to a gene: 6. The CDR3 here is CASSQGTGGFGNTIYF. The sequenced part of the CDR3 DNA is TGCGCCAGCAGCCAAGGGACAGGGGGTTTTGGAAACACC. Full variable domain (remainder filled in from reference TRBV5-1 and TRBJ1-3): KAGVTQTPRYLIKTRGQQVTLSCSPISGHRSVSWYQQTPGQGLQFLFEYFSETQRNKGNFPGRFSGRQFSNSRSEMNVSTLELGDSALYLCASSQGTGGFGNTIYFGEGSWLTVV.

This clone was counted ten times or more. The read terminates 3 residues before the CDR3 end, so the remaining end is supplied by the germline J gene. This sequence joins TRBV5-1 and TRBJ1-2, with TRBD1 as a possible D gene (5 bases). The CDR3 is 13 amino acids. Trimming left V 7 bases short and J 4 bases short, with 14 bases between. Germline CDR1 is SGHRS and CDR2 is YFSETQ. The covered CDR3 bases are TGCGCCAGCGGAGAGGACACAATCTATGGC. Protein sequence: CASGEDTIYG. The whole CDR3 reads CASGEDTIYGYTF. The full variable domain, completed using reference TRBV5-1 and TRBJ1-2, is KAGVTQTPRYLIKTRGQQVTLSCSPISGHRSVSWYQQTPGQGLQFLFEYFSETQRNKGNFPGRFSGRQFSNSRSEMNVSTLELGDSALYLCASGEDTIYGYTFGSGTRLTVV.

Details on this clone: The CDR3 end lies 3 residues beyond the end of the read and is filled in from the germline J gene. V and J are TRBV30 and TRBJ1-2; the D gene is possibly TRBD1 (6 bases). Germline CDR1 is GTSNPN and CDR2 is SVGIG (reference sequence). The CDR3 is 13 amino acids. The CDR3 spells CAWTRGQGDDYTF. The covered CDR3 bases are TGTGCCTGGACTAGGGGACAAGGGGACGAC.

This clone was recorded many times. The read comes to an end 3 residues before the CDR3 does, leaving the germline J gene to fill in the end. The V call is TRBV5-1, the J call TRBJ1-3; 8 bases align to TRBD1. The J segment lost 7 bases and the V segment lost 4 bases, leaving 4 bases of the junction unmatched. Germline V lookup: CDR1 SGHRS, CDR2 YFSETQ. This CDR3 has 13 amino acids. CDR3 residues: CASSVDRANTIYF. CDR3 DNA, as far as it was read: TGCGCCAGCAGCGTGGACAGGGCGAACACC.

Of note for this clone: The read falls 3 residues short of the CDR3 end, and the missing part is taken from the germline J gene. The chain combines TRBV10-2 with TRBJ1-1; D unresolved. The V and J ends lost 6 bases and 5 bases respectively, with 10 bases between them. Germline-derived CDR1 and CDR2 are WSHSY and SAAADI. This CDR3 is 12 amino acids long. The part of the CDR3 DNA that was read is TGCGCCAGCAGAGAACAAGGGACTGAA. Amino acids: CASREQGTE. The entire CDR3 reads CASREQGTEAFF.

This clone has a count of ten or more. The sequence runs out 3 residues before the end of the CDR3; the remainder is reconstructed from the germline J gene. The V and J genes are TRBV29-1 and TRBJ2-7; D is possibly TRBD1 (5 bases). The germline gives CDR1 SQVTM, CDR2 ANQGSEA. Trimming pared 4 bases from V and 1 base from J, leaving 17 bases between. This CDR3 comprises 15 residues. CDR3 protein: CSVAYGPGLSYEQYF. The DNA read from the CDR3 is TGCAGCGTTGCTTATGGGCCAGGGTTATCCTACGAG.

Details on this clone: The observed sequence ends 3 residues before the CDR3 terminus, with the missing tail filled in from the germline J gene. The chain is built from TRBV7-7 and TRBJ1-1; D not certain. This CDR3 contains 16 residues. Germline V gives CDR1 SSHAT, CDR2 FNYEAQ (reference sequence). The CDR3: CASSLGRLVSKETAFF. Incomplete CDR3 DNA: TGTGCCAGCAGCTTAGGGAGACTAGTGTCTAAAGAGACA.

On this clone: The DNA ends 3 residues before the CDR3 does, and the rest of the CDR3 is filled in from the germline J gene. The chain employs TRBV30 and TRBJ1-1; possible D gene TRBD1, 6 bases. CDR3 length: 14 residues. Germline CDR1 is GTSNPN and CDR2 is SVGIG (reference sequence). V gave up 3 bases and J gave up 0 bases, with 11 bases separating them. This chain's CDR3 is CAWRTGQMNTEAFF. The sequenced part of the CDR3 DNA is TGTGCCTGGAGAACCGGACAGATGAACACTGAA.

There are many counts of this clone. With the read ending 3 residues before the CDR3 end, the germline J gene is used to fill in that end. The rearrangement links TRBV2 to TRBJ2-3; D is unclear. CDR1 is SNHLY, CDR2 FYNNEI, per germline. The CDR3 extends over 13 amino acids. Between the trimmed V and J ends, which lost 0 bases and 5 bases, there was a span of 6 bases. The DNA read from the CDR3 is TGTGCCAGCAGTGAAGCCCCCGGAGATACG. It yields the protein CASSEAPGDT. The entire CDR3 protein reads CASSEAPGDTQYF.

This clone was seen ten or more times. The read halts 3 residues ahead of the CDR3 end, with the missing end drawn from the germline J gene. The chain uses TRBV6-1 and TRBJ1-2; D gene uncertain. Trimming took 0 bases from V and 0 from J, leaving 11 bases between them. In germline, CDR1 is MNHNS, CDR2 SASEGT. CDR3 length equals 16 residues. The CDR3: CASSEAVGSANYGYTF. The part of the CDR3 DNA that was read is TGTGCCAGCAGTGAAGCCGTTGGCAGTGCTAACTATGGC.

This clone has a count of ten or more. CDR3 residues: CAWNSQGAISPLHF. CDR3 bases read: TGTGCCTGGAATTCACAGGGGGCGATTTCACCC. This chain links TRBV30 with TRBJ1-6; TRBD1 agrees at 9 bases. The missing CDR3 end, 3 residues past where the read stops, is filled in from the germline J gene. Germline V CDR1 and CDR2: GTSNPN, SVGIG (reference sequence). With 4 bases clipped from V and 9 bases from J, the junction kept 7 bases outside the gene matches. CDR3 length equals 14 residues.

On this clone itself: The CDR3 end is not reached by the read, which stops 3 residues before it; the germline J gene fills it in. The V and J genes are TRBV5-5 and TRBJ2-3; the D gene is possibly TRBD1 (6 bases). This CDR3 comprises 15 residues. CDR1 is SGHKS, CDR2 YYEKEE, per germline (reference sequence). The CDR3 loop reads CASSPGEYSNQPQYF. CDR3 bases read: TGTGCCAGCAGCCCAGGGGAATATAGCAATCAGCCG.

Turning to this clone: Read coverage stops 3 residues before the CDR3 terminus; the germline J gene supplies the remainder. The chain has TRBV18 and TRBJ1-1; 7 bases agree with TRBD1. With V trimmed by 1 base and J by 5 bases, 10 bases remained unmatched. The CDR3 spans 16 residues. In germline, CDR1 is KGHSH, CDR2 LQKENI. The CDR3 bases that were read are TGTGCCAGCTCACCACAGTGGGCAGGGGGTGGGACTGAA. Translation gives CASSPQWAGGGTE. The entire CDR3 sequence reads CASSPQWAGGGTEAFF.

This clone occurred many times. A far more abundant clone sits one base away, making this likely a read error. The read terminates 3 residues before the CDR3 end, so the remaining end is supplied by the germline J gene. At the DNA level, this CDR3 is encoded by other sequences in the same sample as well. The chain recombines TRBV5-1 with TRBJ2-5, with D perhaps TRBD2 (7 bases). V was clipped by 5 bases and J by 4 bases, with 21 bases between them. This CDR3 spans 16 amino acids. Germline CDR1 SGHRS, CDR2 YFSETQ. The sequenced CDR3 bases are TGCGCCAGCAGTTATTGGTTTTCAGGGGAGGGAGAGACC. It encodes CASSYWFSGEGET. The full CDR3 protein reads CASSYWFSGEGETQYF.

The sample holds many counts of this clone. The read ends 3 residues before the CDR3 terminus; that terminus is restored from the germline J gene. Within the sample, other DNA sequences also encode this same CDR3. This chain connects TRBV5-1 to TRBJ2-3; D might be TRBD2 (5 bases). The CDR3 length is 14 residues. Germline CDR1 SGHRS, CDR2 YFSETQ. Trimming stripped 0 bases from V and 3 bases from J, with 8 bases between. The CDR3 bases that were read are TGCGCCAGCAGCTTGGGGACGGGGACAGATACG. This encodes CASSLGTGTDT. The whole CDR3 is CASSLGTGTDTQYF.

There are many counts of this clone. The CDR3 end lies 3 residues beyond the end of the read and is filled in from the germline J gene. V is TRBV20-1 and J is TRBJ1-6; D possibly corresponds to TRBD1 (5 bases). The CDR3 is 14 residues long. Trimming removed 4 bases at V and 7 bases at J, with 14 bases between. Germline loops: CDR1 DFQATT, CDR2 SNEGSKA (reference sequence). Here the CDR3 reads CSAIRGHGNSPLHF. CDR3 DNA (partial): TGCAGTGCTATCCGCGGACACGGGAATTCACCC.

This clone was seen many times. Read coverage stops 3 residues before the CDR3 terminus; the germline J gene supplies the remainder. The chain carries TRBV7-6 and TRBJ2-5; 8 positions match TRBD1. The V gene's germline CDR1 is SGHVS and CDR2 FNYEAQ. The CDR3 is 15 residues long. V trimming: 5 bases; J trimming: 7 bases; junction bases outside the gene matches: 12. The part of the CDR3 DNA that was read is TGTGCCAGCAGCCAAAGCTCCGGACAGGGCGTGACC. As protein: CASSQSSGQGVT. The entire CDR3 protein reads CASSQSSGQGVTQYF.

This clone was counted many times. The read gets to within 3 residues of the CDR3 end, and the germline J gene fills in the rest. The J gene is TRBJ2-2, the V gene TRBV19; possible D gene TRBD1, 6 bases. The V end was cut by 7 bases, the J end by 2 bases, with 17 bases between. Germline-derived CDR1 and CDR2 are LNHDA and SQIVND (reference sequence). This CDR3 is 16 amino acids long. The CDR3 protein is CASIGLWTENTGELFF. CDR3 DNA (partial): TGTGCCAGTATCGGTCTCTGGACAGAAAACACCGGGGAG.